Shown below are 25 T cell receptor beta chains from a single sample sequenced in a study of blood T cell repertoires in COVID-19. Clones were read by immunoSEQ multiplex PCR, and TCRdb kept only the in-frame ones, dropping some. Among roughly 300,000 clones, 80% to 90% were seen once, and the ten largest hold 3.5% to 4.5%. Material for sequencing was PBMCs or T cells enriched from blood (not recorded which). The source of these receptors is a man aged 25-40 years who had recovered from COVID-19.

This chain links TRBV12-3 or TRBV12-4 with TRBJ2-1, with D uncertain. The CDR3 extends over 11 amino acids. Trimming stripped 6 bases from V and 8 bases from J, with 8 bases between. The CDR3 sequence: CASSPLDEQFF. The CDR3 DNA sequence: TGTGCCAGCAGCCCACTCGATGAGCAGTTCTTC.

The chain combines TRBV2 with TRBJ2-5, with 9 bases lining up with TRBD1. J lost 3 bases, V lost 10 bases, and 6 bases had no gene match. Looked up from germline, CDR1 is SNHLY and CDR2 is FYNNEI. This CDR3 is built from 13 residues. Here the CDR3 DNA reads TGTGCCACCCGCCGGGACAGGGAAGAGACCCAGTACTTC. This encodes CATRRDREETQYF.

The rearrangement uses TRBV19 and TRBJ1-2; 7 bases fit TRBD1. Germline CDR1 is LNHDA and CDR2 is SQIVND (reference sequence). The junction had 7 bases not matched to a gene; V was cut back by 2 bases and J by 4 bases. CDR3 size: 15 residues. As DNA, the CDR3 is TGTGCCAGTAGTATAACAAGGGGGCTCGGCTATGGCTACACCTTC. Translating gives CASSITRGLGYGYTF.

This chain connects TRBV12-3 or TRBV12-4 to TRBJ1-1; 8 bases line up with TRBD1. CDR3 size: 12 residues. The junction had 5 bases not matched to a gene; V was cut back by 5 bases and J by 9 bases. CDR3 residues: CASSQGQGKAFF. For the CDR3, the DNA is TGTGCCAGCAGTCAAGGACAGGGAAAAGCTTTCTTT.

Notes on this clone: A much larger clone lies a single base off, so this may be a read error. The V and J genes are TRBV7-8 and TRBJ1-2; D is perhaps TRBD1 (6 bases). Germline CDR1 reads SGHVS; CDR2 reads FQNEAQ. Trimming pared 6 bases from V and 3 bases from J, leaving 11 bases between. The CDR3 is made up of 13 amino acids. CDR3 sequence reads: CASSPDRHYGYTF. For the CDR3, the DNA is TGTGCCAGCAGTCCCGACAGGCACTATGGCTACACCTTC.

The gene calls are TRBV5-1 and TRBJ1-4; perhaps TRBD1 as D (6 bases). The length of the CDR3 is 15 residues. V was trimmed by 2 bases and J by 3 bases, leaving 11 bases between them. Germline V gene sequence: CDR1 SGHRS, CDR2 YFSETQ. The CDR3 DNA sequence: TGCGCCAGCAGCTTCGGGGGGGCGTCTAATGAAAAACTGTTTTTT. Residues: CASSFGGASNEKLFF. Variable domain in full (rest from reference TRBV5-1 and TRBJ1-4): KAGVTQTPRYLIKTRGQQVTLSCSPISGHRSVSWYQQTPGQGLQFLFEYFSETQRNKGNFPGRFSGRQFSNSRSEMNVSTLELGDSALYLCASSFGGASNEKLFFGSGTQLSVL.

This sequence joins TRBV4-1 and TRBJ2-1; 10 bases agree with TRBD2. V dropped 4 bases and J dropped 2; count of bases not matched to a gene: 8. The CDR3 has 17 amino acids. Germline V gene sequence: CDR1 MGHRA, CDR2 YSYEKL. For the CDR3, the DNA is TGCGCCAGCAGCCCATTGACTAGCGGGTTAACCTACAATGAGCAGTTCTTC. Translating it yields CASSPLTSGLTYNEQFF.

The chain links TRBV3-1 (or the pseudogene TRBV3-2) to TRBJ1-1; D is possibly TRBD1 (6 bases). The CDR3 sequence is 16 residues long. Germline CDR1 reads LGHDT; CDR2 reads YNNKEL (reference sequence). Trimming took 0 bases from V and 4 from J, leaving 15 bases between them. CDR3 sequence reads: CASSQDLTGWGTEAFF. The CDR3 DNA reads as TGTGCCAGCAGCCAAGATTTAACAGGGTGGGGCACTGAAGCTTTCTTT.

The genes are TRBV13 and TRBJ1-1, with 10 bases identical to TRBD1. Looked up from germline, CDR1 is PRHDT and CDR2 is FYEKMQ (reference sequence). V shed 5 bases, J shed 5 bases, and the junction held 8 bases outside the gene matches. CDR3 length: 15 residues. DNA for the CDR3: TGTGCCAGCAGCGCCGAGGGACAGGGGAAGACTGAAGCTTTCTTT. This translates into CASSAEGQGKTEAFF.

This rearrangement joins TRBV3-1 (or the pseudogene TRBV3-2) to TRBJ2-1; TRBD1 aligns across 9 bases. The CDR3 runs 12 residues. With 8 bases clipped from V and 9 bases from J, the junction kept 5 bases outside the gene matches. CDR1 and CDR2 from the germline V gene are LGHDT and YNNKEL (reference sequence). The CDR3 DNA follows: TGTGCCAGCCAACAGGGGGCGGGTGAGCAGTTCTTC. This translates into CASQQGAGEQFF.

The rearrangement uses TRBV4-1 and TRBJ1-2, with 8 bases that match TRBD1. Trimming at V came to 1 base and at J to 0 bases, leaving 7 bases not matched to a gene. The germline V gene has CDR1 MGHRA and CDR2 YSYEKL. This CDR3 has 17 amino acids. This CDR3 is CASSQAGGAQANYGYTF. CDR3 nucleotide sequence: TGCGCCAGCAGCCAAGCAGGGGGCGCGCAGGCTAACTATGGCTACACCTTC.

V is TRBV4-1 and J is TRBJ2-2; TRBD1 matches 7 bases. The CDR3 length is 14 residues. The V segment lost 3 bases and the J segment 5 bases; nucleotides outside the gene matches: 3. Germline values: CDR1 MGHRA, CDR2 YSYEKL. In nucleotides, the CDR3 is TGCGCCAGCAGCCATGTACAGGGGACCGGGGAGCTGTTTTTT. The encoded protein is CASSHVQGTGELFF.

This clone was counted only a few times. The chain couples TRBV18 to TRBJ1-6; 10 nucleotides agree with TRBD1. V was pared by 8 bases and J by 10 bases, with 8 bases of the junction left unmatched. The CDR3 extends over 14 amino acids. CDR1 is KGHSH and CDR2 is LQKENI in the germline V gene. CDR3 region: CASSTGQGNSPLHF. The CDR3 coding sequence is TGTGCCAGCAGCACGGGACAGGGGAACTCACCCCTCCACTTT.

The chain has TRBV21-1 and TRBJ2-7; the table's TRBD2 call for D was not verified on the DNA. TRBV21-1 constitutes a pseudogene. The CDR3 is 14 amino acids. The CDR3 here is CASRDPGKTYEQYF. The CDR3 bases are TGTGCCAGCAGAGATCCGGGAAAAACCTACGAGCAGTACTTC.

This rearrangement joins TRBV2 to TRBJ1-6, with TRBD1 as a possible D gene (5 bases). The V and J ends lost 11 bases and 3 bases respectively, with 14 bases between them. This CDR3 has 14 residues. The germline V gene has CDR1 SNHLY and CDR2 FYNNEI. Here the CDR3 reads CAQAGRGYNSPLHF. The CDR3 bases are TGTGCCCAAGCGGGGAGGGGCTATAATTCACCCCTCCACTTT.

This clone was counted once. CDR3 region: CASSLLGGRRVGSNQPQHF. In nucleotides, the CDR3 is TGTGCCAGCAGCTTGCTCGGGGGGCGGAGGGTTGGGAGCAATCAGCCCCAGCATTTT. The gene calls are TRBV5-6 and TRBJ1-5, with TRBD1 as a possible D gene (6 bases). Per the germline V gene, CDR1 is SGHDT and CDR2 is YYEEEE. The CDR3 runs 19 residues. Trimming took off 1 base at V and 1 base at J, with 21 bases between the two ends.

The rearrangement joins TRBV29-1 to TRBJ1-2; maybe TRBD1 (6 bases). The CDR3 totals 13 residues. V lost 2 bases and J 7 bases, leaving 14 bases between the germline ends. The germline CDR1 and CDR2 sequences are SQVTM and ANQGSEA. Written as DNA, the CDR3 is TGCAGCGTTGAATTTCAGGGGAGAGGTGGCTACACCTTC. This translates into CSVEFQGRGGYTF. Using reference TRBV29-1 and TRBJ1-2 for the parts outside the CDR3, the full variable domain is SAVISQKPSRDICQRGTSLTIQCQVDSQVTMMFWYRQQPGQSLTLIATANQGSEATYESGFVIDKFPISRPNLTFSTLTVSNMSPEDSSIYLCSVEFQGRGGYTFGSGTRLTVV.

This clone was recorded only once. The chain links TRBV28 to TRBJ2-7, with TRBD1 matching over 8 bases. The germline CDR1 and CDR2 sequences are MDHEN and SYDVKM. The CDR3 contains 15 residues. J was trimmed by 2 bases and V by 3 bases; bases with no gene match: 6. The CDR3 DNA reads TGTGCCAGCAGTTTTAGCCGACAGGGGACCTACGAGCAGTACTTC. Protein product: CASSFSRQGTYEQYF.

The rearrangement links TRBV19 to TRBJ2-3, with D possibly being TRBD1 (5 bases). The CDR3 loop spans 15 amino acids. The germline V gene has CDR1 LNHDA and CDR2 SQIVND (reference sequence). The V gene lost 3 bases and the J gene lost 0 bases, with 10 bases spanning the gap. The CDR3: CASSIQTVSTDTQYF. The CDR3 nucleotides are TGTGCCAGTAGTATTCAGACAGTTAGCACAGATACGCAGTATTTT.

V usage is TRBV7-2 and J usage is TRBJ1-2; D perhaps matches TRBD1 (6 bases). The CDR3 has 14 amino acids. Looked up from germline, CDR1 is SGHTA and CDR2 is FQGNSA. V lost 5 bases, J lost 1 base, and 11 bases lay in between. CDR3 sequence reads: CASSHGRGNYGYTF. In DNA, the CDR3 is TGTGCCAGCAGCCACGGCAGGGGTAACTATGGCTACACCTTC. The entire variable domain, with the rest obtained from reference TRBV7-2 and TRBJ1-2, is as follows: GAGVSQSPSNKVTEKGKDVELRCDPISGHTALYWYRQSLGQGLEFLIYFQGNSAPDKSGLPSDRFSAERTGGSVSTLTIQRTQQEDSAVYLCASSHGRGNYGYTFGSGTRLTVV.

In DNA, the CDR3 is TGCGCCAGCAGCCAAGGGAGGCGGACAGGGGGAAGTGAGGGCTACACCTTC. Its protein is CASSQGRRTGGSEGYTF. This rearrangement joins TRBV4-1 to TRBJ1-2; the match to TRBD1 covers 10 bases. The ends lost 1 base at V and 8 bases at J; junction bases unmatched: 13. The CDR3 spans 17 residues. The V gene's germline CDR1 is MGHRA and CDR2 YSYEKL.

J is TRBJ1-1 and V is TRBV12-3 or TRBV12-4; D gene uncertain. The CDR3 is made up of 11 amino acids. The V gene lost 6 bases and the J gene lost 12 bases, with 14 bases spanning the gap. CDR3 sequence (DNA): TGTGCCAGCAGCACAACCGTCACCCCTTTCTTT. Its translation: CASSTTVTPFF.

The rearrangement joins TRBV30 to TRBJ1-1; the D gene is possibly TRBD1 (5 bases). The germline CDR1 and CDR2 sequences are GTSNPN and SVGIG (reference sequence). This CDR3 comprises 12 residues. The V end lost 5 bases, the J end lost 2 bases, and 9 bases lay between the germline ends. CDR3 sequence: CAWDRENTEAFF. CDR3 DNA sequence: TGTGCCTGGGACAGAGAAAACACTGAAGCTTTCTTT.

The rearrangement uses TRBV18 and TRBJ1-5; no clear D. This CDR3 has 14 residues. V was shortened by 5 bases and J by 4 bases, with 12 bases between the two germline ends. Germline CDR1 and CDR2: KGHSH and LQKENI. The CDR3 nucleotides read TGTGCCAGCTCATCCTCGAACCGGAATCAGCCCCAGCATTTT. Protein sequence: CASSSSNRNQPQHF.

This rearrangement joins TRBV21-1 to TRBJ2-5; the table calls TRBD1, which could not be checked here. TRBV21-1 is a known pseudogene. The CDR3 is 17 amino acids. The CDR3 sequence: CASSKSHRAKSTETQYF. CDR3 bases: TGTGCCAGCAGCAAAAGTCACAGGGCAAAGTCCACAGAGACCCAGTACTTC.